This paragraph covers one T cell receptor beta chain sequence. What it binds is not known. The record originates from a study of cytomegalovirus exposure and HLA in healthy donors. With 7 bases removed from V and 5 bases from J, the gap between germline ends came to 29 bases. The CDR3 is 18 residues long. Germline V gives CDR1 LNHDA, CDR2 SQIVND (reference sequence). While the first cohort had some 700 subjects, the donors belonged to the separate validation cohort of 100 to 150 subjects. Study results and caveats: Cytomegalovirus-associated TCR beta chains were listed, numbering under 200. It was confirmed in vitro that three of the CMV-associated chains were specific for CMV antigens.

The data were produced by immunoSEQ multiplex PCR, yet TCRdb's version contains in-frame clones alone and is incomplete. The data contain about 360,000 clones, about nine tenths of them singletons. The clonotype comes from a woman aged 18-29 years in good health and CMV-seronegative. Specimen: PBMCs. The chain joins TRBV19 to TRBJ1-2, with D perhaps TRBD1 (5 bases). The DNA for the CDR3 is TGTGCCAGTAATGATAGGGACTCCCCCAGGACTCTCTGTTATGGCTACACCTTC. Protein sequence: CASNDRDSPRTLCYGYTF. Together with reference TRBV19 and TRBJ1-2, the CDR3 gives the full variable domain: DGGITQSPKYLFRKEGQNVTLSCEQNLNHDAMYWYRQDPGQGLRLIYYSQIVNDFQKGDIAEGYSVSREKKESFPLTVTSAQKNPTAFYLCASNDRDSPRTLCYGYTFGSGTRLTVV.